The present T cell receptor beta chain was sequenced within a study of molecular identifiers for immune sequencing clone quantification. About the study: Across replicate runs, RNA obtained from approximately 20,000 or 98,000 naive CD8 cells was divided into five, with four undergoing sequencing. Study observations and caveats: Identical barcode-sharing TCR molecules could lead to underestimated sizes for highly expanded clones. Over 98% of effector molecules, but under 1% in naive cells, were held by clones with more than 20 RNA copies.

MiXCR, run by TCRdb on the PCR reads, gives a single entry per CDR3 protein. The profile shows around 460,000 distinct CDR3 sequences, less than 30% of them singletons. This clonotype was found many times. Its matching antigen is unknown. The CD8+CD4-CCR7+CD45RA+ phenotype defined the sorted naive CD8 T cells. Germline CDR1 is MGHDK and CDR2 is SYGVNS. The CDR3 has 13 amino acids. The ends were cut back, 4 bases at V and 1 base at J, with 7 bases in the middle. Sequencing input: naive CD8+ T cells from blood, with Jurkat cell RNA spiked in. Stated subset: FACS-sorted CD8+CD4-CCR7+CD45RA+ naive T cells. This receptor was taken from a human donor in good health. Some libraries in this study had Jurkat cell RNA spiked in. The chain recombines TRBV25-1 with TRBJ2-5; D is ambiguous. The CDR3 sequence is CASSVAAQETQYF. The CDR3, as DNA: TGTGCCAGCAGTGTGGCAGCCCAAGAGACCCAGTACTTC.